A selection of T cell receptor beta chains follows, all from one sample in a study of control samples from healthy donors and cancer patients. Clones were sequenced by immunoSEQ multiplex PCR, and TCRdb holds only the in-frame ones, with some missing. The data show 120,000 or so clones, approximately 92% seen once. Sequenced sample: PBMCs. These receptors were taken from a man older than 75 with head and neck cancer. CDR3s include the opening cysteine and the closing phenylalanine or tryptophan. Fields, in order: J gene, clone size, V gene, D gene, CDR3 protein, CDR3 DNA. D genes are given only for firm matches. Size tells how often a clone was seen (once, few, many) or the class of an expanded clone, and some rows leave it out.

j_call: TRBJ2-4; clone_size: -; v_call: TRBV19; d_call: TRBD2; cdr3_aa: CASSNPPGGAKNIQYF; cdr3_nt: TGTGCCAGTAGTAACCCCCCGGGGGGGGCCAAAAACATTCAGTACTTC
j_call: TRBJ2-7; clone_size: -; v_call: TRBV11-2; d_call: TRBD1; cdr3_aa: CASSFLTGQGTYEQYF; cdr3_nt: TGTGCCAGCAGCTTCCTAACGGGACAGGGGACCTACGAGCAGTACTTC
j_call: TRBJ2-7; clone_size: -; v_call: TRBV5-1; d_call: -; cdr3_aa: CASSDVQTIKAVSYEQYF; cdr3_nt: TGCGCCAGCAGCGACGTACAGACAATAAAGGCCGTCTCCTACGAGCAGTACTTC
j_call: TRBJ2-7; clone_size: once; v_call: TRBV5-1; d_call: -; cdr3_aa: CASSLEWGRAYEQYF; cdr3_nt: TGCGCCAGCAGCTTGGAGTGGGGACGGGCCTACGAGCAGTACTTC
j_call: TRBJ2-5; clone_size: -; v_call: TRBV13; d_call: -; cdr3_aa: CASSRPNSPDRAAPTTQYF; cdr3_nt: TGTGCCAGCAGCCGCCCCAATTCCCCTGACCGTGCTGCGCCAACGACCCAGTACTTC
j_call: TRBJ1-1; clone_size: -; v_call: TRBV27; d_call: -; cdr3_aa: CASSLLLGPGTEAFF; cdr3_nt: TGTGCCAGCAGTTTATTATTGGGACCGGGCACTGAAGCTTTCTTT
j_call: TRBJ1-5; clone_size: -; v_call: TRBV18; d_call: TRBD1; cdr3_aa: CASSPSGGGSQPQHF; cdr3_nt: TGTGCCAGCTCCCCATCGGGAGGGGGCAGTCAGCCCCAGCATTTT
j_call: TRBJ2-3; clone_size: -; v_call: TRBV18; d_call: -; cdr3_aa: CASSAQDDNTQYF; cdr3_nt: TGTGCCAGCTCCGCACAGGATGATAATACGCAGTATTTT
j_call: TRBJ2-7; clone_size: few; v_call: TRBV29-1; d_call: TRBD2; cdr3_aa: CSVGPSSGLPYEQYF; cdr3_nt: TGCAGCGTTGGGCCGTCTAGCGGGCTTCCCTACGAGCAGTACTTC
j_call: TRBJ1-3; clone_size: -; v_call: TRBV19; d_call: -; cdr3_aa: CASSIGGANYGNTIYF; cdr3_nt: TGTGCCAGTAGTATAGGGGGGGCGAATTACGGAAACACCATATATTTT
j_call: TRBJ1-1; clone_size: -; v_call: TRBV2; d_call: -; cdr3_aa: CASSGGTPGVTEAFF; cdr3_nt: TGTGCCAGCAGCGGTGGGACGCCCGGGGTCACTGAAGCTTTCTTT
j_call: TRBJ2-2; clone_size: -; v_call: TRBV6-6; d_call: TRBD1; cdr3_aa: CASRRTGDTGELFF; cdr3_nt: TGTGCCAGCAGGCGGACAGGGGATACCGGGGAGCTGTTTTTT
j_call: TRBJ2-7; clone_size: -; v_call: TRBV5-4; d_call: -; cdr3_aa: CASSGGQTYEQYF; cdr3_nt: TGTGCCAGCAGCGGGGGGCAGACCTACGAGCAGTACTTC
j_call: TRBJ2-5; clone_size: -; v_call: TRBV7-9; d_call: -; cdr3_aa: CASSPRLGPTQYF; cdr3_nt: TGTGCCAGCAGCCCCAGGCTGGGTCCAACCCAGTACTTC
j_call: TRBJ1-5; clone_size: -; v_call: TRBV5-1; d_call: -; cdr3_aa: CASSLRENQPQHF; cdr3_nt: TGCGCCAGCAGCTTGAGGGAGAATCAGCCCCAGCATTTT
j_call: TRBJ2-4; clone_size: -; v_call: TRBV21-1; d_call: -; cdr3_aa: CASSKGERGKNIQYF; cdr3_nt: TGTGCCAGCAGCAAAGGGGAGCGGGGGAAAAACATTCAGTACTTC
j_call: TRBJ2-5; clone_size: -; v_call: TRBV4-1; d_call: -; cdr3_aa: CASSQDKEGDQYF; cdr3_nt: TGCGCCAGCAGCCAAGATAAGGAAGGTGACCAGTACTTC
j_call: TRBJ1-6; clone_size: once; v_call: TRBV20-1; d_call: TRBD1; cdr3_aa: CSAGEPGQGGYNSPLHF; cdr3_nt: TGCAGTGCTGGTGAACCGGGACAGGGGGGGTATAATTCACCCCTCCACTTT
j_call: TRBJ2-1; clone_size: -; v_call: TRBV7-8; d_call: TRBD2; cdr3_aa: CASLPRLAGGPEQFF; cdr3_nt: TGTGCCAGCCTGCCCCGGCTAGCGGGGGGACCTGAGCAGTTCTTC
j_call: TRBJ2-5; clone_size: -; v_call: TRBV6-5; d_call: TRBD2; cdr3_aa: CASSYAGTSGRETQYF; cdr3_nt: TGTGCCAGCAGTTATGCCGGGACTAGCGGGAGAGAGACCCAGTACTTC
j_call: TRBJ1-2; clone_size: -; v_call: TRBV7-8; d_call: -; cdr3_aa: CASSLGGYYGYTF; cdr3_nt: TGTGCCAGCAGCTTGGGCGGATACTATGGCTACACCTTC
j_call: TRBJ1-4; clone_size: -; v_call: TRBV6-5; d_call: -; cdr3_aa: CASSSATNEKLFF; cdr3_nt: TGTGCCAGCAGTTCCGCAACTAATGAAAAACTGTTTTTT